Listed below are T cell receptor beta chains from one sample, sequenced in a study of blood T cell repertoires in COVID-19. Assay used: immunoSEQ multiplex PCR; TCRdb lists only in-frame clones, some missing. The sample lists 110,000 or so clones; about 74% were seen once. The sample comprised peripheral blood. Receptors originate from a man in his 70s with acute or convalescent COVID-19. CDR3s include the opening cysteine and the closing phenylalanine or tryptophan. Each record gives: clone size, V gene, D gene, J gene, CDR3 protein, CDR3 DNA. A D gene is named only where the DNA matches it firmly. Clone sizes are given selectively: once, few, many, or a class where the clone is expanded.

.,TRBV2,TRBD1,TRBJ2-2,CASSEQGARNTGELFF,TGTGCCAGCAGTGAACAGGGGGCAAGGAACACCGGGGAGCTGTTTTTT
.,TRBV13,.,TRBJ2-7,CASSSGGIAYEQYF,TGTGCCAGCAGCTCGGGCGGGATAGCCTACGAGCAGTACTTC
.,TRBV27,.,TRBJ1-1,CASSLNGNTEAFF,TGTGCCAGCAGTCTAAACGGGAACACTGAAGCTTTCTTT
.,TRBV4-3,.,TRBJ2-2,CASSQDYPTGANTGELFF,TGCGCCAGCAGCCAAGATTACCCCACCGGGGCGAACACCGGGGAGCTGTTTTTT
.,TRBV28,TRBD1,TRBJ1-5,CASSSYSSGGFGNQPQHF,TGTGCCAGCAGTTCCTACAGCTCAGGGGGCTTTGGCAATCAGCCCCAGCATTTT
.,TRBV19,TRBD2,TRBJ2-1,CASSIRRLAGIFISSYNEQFF,TGTGCCAGTAGTATACGTCGGCTAGCGGGAATTTTTATAAGCTCCTACAATGAGCAGTTCTTC
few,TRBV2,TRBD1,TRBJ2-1,CASSHPGQGVNEQFF,TGTGCCAGCAGTCATCCGGGACAGGGGGTCAATGAGCAGTTCTTC
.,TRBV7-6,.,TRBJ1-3,CASSLESFPLSGNTIYF,TGTGCCAGCAGCTTAGAATCGTTTCCCCTCTCTGGAAACACCATATATTTT
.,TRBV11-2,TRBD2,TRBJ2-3,CASSLGLGGGIDTQYF,TGTGCCAGCAGCTTAGGGCTTGGCGGGGGGATCGATACGCAGTATTTT
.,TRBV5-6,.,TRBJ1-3,CASSSGVNSGNTIYF,TGTGCCAGCAGCTCAGGGGTGAACTCTGGAAACACCATATATTTT
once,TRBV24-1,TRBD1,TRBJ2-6,CATSDPIPGQGHSGANVLTF,TGTGCCACCAGTGATCCAATTCCGGGACAGGGCCACTCTGGGGCCAACGTCCTGACTTTC
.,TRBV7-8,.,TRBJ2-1,CASSPVRDTRNNEQFF,TGTGCCAGCAGCCCGGTCCGGGACACACGAAACAATGAGCAGTTCTTC
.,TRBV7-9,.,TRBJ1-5,CASSPGLGFKQGGNQPQHF,TGTGCCAGCAGCCCAGGGCTGGGGTTTAAACAGGGAGGCAATCAGCCCCAGCATTTT
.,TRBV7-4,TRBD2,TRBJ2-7,CASSLNRLAGGLYYEQYF,TGTGCCAGCAGCTTAAACAGACTAGCGGGAGGGCTTTACTACGAGCAGTACTTC
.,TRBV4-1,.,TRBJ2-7,CASSPGTRGYEQYF,TGCGCCAGCAGCCCCGGGACCAGGGGCTACGAGCAGTACTTC
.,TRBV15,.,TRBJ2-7,CATSRDLVAFYEQYF,TGTGCCACCAGCAGAGATCTGGTAGCTTTCTACGAGCAGTACTTC
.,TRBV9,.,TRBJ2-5,CASSAWDYQETQYF,TGTGCCAGCAGTGCCTGGGACTACCAAGAGACCCAGTACTTC
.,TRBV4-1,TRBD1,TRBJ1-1,CASSQPQGVGVNTEAFF,TGCGCCAGCAGCCAACCACAGGGGGTGGGCGTGAACACTGAAGCTTTCTTT
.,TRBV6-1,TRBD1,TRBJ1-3,CASSGDGTASGNTIYF,TGTGCCAGCAGTGGGGACGGGACAGCCTCTGGAAACACCATATATTTT
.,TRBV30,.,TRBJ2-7,CAWSTGSYEQYF,TGTGCCTGGAGTACCGGGAGCTACGAGCAGTACTTC
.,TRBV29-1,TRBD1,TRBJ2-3,CSVEGGQGSDTQYF,TGCAGCGTTGAAGGGGGACAGGGGTCAGATACGCAGTATTTT
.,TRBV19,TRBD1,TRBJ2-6,CASNSGQGRAGANVLTF,TGTGCCAGTAACTCGGGACAGGGACGGGCTGGGGCCAACGTCCTGACTTTC
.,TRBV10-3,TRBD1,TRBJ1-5,CAIKGQGNQPQHF,TGTGCCATCAAGGGACAGGGCAATCAGCCCCAGCATTTT
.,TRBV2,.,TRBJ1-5,CASSTQGTGLQPQHF,TGTGCCAGCAGTACCCAGGGAACAGGTCTTCAGCCCCAGCATTTT
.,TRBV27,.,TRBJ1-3,CASSLRLYSGNTIYF,TGTGCCAGCAGTTTAAGACTATACTCTGGAAACACCATATATTTT
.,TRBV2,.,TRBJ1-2,CASSEGRQSKGFGYTF,TGTGCCAGCAGTGAAGGAAGACAGAGTAAGGGGTTTGGCTACACCTTC
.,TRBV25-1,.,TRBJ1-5,CASSDIDSGNQPQHF,TGTGCCAGCAGTGACATTGACAGCGGCAATCAGCCCCAGCATTTT
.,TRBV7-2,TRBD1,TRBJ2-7,CASSLNRGDNEQYF,TGTGCCAGCAGCTTAAACAGGGGAGATAACGAGCAGTACTTC
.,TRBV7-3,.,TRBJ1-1,CASSLFGGLGDTEAFF,TGTGCCAGCAGCTTATTTGGGGGCTTAGGGGACACTGAAGCTTTCTTT
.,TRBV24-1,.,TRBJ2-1,CATSSMAATTYNEQFF,TGTGCCACCAGTTCAATGGCGGCAACTACCTACAATGAGCAGTTCTTC
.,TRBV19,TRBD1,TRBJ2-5,CASSTGGPPRETQYF,TGTGCCAGTAGTACAGGGGGCCCGCCAAGAGAGACCCAGTACTTC
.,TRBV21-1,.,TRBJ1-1,CASSPQGTEGDTEAFF,TGTGCCAGCAGCCCTCAGGGTACAGAGGGGGACACTGAAGCTTTCTTT
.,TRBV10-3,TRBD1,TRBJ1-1,CAISGGLMNTEAFF,TGTGCCATCTCAGGGGGCCTGATGAACACTGAAGCTTTCTTT
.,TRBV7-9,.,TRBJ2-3,CASSLGGGATDTQYF,TGTGCCAGCAGCTTGGGCGGAGGGGCGACAGATACGCAGTATTTT
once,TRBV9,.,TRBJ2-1,CASSVGLADSPGSSYNEQFF,TGTGCCAGCAGCGTAGGGCTAGCCGATTCTCCCGGGAGCTCCTACAATGAGCAGTTCTTC
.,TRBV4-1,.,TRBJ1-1,CASSQQRNTEAFF,TGCGCCAGCAGCCAACAGCGGAACACTGAAGCTTTCTTT
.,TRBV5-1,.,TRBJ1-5,CASSLSGDSNQPQHF,TGCGCCAGCAGCTTGTCCGGTGATAGCAATCAGCCCCAGCATTTT
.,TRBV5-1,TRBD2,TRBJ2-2,CASSLAGLAGTGELFF,TGCGCCAGCAGCTTGGCCGGGCTAGCGGGGACCGGGGAGCTGTTTTTT
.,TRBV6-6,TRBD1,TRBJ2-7,CASRPGTGGEYEQYF,TGTGCCAGCAGGCCCGGGACAGGGGGCGAGTACGAGCAGTACTTC
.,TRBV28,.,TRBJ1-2,CASSLAGSNYGYTF,TGTGCCAGCAGTTTGGCCGGGTCCAACTATGGCTACACCTTC
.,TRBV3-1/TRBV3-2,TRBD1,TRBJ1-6,CASSHPGQGILTSSPLHF,TGTGCCAGCAGCCATCCGGGACAGGGGATTCTCACTTCTTCCCCCCTCCACTTT
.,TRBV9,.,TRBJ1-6,CASSVERAGGPNNSPLHF,TGTGCCAGCAGCGTAGAGAGGGCAGGAGGGCCGAATAATTCACCCCTCCACTTT
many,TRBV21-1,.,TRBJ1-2,CASSRRQGDHLMRGYTF,TGTGCCAGCAGCAGACGTCAGGGGGACCACCTCATGAGGGGCTACACCTTC
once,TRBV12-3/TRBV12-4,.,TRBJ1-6,CASSSPAGSPLHF,TGTGCCAGCAGTTCTCCTGCGGGTTCACCCCTCCACTTT
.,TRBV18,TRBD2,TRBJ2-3,CASSRLGAGGPSDTQYF,TGTGCCAGCTCACGTCTCGGTGCGGGAGGGCCCTCAGATACGCAGTATTTT
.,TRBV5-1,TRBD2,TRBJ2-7,CASSPGGGAYEQYF,TGCGCCAGCAGCCCGGGGGGGGGCGCCTACGAGCAGTACTTC
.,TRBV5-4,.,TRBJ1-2,CASSRDRAYGYTF,TGTGCCAGCAGCCGCGACAGAGCCTATGGCTACACCTTC
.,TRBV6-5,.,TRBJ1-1,CASSYSGSDTEAFF,TGTGCCAGCAGTTACTCAGGGAGCGACACTGAAGCTTTCTTT
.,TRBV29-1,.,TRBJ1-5,CSVGSGGNQPQHF,TGCAGCGTTGGTTCAGGGGGCAATCAGCCCCAGCATTTT